This T cell receptor (beta chain) appears in the sequencing data of a study of T-cell memory formation after mild COVID-19. From the 5' RACE reads, TCRdb called clonotypes with MiXCR, one entry per CDR3 protein. The top ten clones hold roughly 8% of a sample with 400,000 or so distinct CDR3 sequences, 20% of them seen once. Losses at the gene ends were 4 bases for V and 4 bases for J; bases not matched to a gene: 9. Germline values: CDR1 SGDLS, CDR2 YYNGEE. The CDR3 contains 15 residues. This clonotype was seen a handful of times. The chain combines TRBV9 with TRBJ2-5; 8 bases align to TRBD2. The specimen sequenced was PBMCs or a T cell subset sorted from them (not recorded which). This clonotype was obtained from an adult woman who had mild COVID-19 (a few samples of this study predate the infection). Cell type and time point are not known. CDR3: CASSRGAGEVETQYF. In DNA form, the CDR3 reads TGTGCCAGCAGCCGGGGAGCGGGAGAGGTAGAGACCCAGTACTTC.